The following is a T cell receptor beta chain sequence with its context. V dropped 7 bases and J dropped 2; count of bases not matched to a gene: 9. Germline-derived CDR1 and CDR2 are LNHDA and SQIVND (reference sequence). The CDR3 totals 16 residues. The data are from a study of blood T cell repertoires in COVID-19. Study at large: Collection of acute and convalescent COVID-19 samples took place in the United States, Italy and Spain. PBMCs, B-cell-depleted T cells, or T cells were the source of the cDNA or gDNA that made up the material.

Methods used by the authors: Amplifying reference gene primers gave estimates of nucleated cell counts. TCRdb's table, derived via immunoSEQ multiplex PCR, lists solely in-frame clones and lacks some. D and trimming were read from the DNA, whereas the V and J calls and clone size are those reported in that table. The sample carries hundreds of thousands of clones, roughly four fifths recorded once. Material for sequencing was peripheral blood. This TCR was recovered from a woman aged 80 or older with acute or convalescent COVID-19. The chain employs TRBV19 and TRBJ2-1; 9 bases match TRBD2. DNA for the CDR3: TGTGCCAGTACCATGGGTTCTAGCGGGGCCTACAATGAGCAGTTCTTC. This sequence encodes CASTMGSSGAYNEQFF.